This T cell receptor (beta chain) comes out of a study of beta chain features in type 1 diabetes. Study summary: Healthy donors and patients showed comparable age, gender and cell yields. Study findings and constraints: Naive, central memory and Treg TCRB repertoires seemed to resemble each other more closely in patients than they did in healthy donors.

cDNA synthesis used the whole RNA isolate, giving expressed TCRB sequences. TCRdb's table, derived via immunoSEQ multiplex PCR, lists solely in-frame clones and lacks some. The repertoire includes 250,000 to 400,000 clones, around 15% of them detected once, and approximately 7% sits in the top ten. Turning to this clone: Its antigen is as yet unknown.

On average, the one heparinised blood draw given by each donor was around 120 mL. Germline CDR1 MNHEY, CDR2 SVGAGI. The ends lost 2 bases at V and 8 bases at J; junction bases unmatched: 8. This CDR3 has 14 amino acids. V gene TRBV6-5 combines with J gene TRBJ1-2, with 7 bases matching TRBD1. The specimen was central memory CD4+ T cells from blood. The TCR was taken from a man in his thirties or forties in good health. The CDR3 coding sequence is TGTGCCAGCAGTTACACAGGGGCCGTGGAAGGCTACACCTTC. The encoded protein is CASSYTGAVEGYTF.